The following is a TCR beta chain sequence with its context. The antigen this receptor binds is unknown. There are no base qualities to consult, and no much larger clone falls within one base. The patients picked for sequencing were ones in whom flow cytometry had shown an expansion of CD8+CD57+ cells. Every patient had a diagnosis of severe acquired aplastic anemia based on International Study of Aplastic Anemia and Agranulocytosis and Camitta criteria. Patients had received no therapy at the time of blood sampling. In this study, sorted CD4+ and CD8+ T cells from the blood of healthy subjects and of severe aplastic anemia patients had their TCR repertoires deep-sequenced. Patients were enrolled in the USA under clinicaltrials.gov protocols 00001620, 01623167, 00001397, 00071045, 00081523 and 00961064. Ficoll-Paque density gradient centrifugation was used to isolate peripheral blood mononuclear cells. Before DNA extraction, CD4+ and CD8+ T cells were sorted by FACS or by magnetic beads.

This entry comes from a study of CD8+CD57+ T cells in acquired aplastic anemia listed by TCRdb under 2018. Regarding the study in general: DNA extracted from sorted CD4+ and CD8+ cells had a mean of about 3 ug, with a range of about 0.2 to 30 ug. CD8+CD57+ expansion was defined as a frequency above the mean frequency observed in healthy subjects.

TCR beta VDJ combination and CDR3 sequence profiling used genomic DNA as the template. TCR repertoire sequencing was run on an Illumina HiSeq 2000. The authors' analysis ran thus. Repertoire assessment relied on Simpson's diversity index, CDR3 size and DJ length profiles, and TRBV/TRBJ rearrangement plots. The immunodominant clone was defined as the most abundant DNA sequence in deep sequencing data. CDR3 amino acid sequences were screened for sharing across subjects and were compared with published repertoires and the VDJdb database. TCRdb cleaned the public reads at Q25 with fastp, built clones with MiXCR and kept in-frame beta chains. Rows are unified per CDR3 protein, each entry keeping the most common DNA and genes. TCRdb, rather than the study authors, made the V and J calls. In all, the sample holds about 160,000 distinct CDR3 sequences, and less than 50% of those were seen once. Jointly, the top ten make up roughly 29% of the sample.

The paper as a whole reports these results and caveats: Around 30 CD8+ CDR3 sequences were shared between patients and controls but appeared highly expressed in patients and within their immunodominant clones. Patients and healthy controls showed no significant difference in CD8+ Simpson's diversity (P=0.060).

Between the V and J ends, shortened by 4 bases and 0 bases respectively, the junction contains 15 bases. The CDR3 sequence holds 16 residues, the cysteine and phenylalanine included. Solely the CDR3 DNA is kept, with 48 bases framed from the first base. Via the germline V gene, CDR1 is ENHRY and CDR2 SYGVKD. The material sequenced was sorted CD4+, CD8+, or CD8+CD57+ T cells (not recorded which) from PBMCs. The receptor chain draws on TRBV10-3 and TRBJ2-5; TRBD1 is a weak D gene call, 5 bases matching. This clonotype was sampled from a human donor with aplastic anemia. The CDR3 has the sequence CAISVCDSRYQETQYF. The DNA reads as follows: TGTGCCATCAGTGTCTGCGACAGCCGGTACCAAGAGACCCAGTACTTC.